Below are 32 T cell receptor beta chains sequenced from a single sample in a study of T cell responses to AZD1222 COVID-19 vaccine. Sequenced by immunoSEQ multiplex PCR; TCRdb stores in-frame clones only, minus some. The sample consists of fewer than 200,000 clones, 88% of them appearing once. The starting material was peripheral blood, obtained 28 days after the second AZD1222 dose. These receptor sequences come from an adult who received the AZD1222 COVID-19 vaccine.

The CDR3 spells CASSQLAGTGELFF. Written as DNA, the CDR3 is TGTGCCAGCAGTCAACTAGCGGGAACCGGGGAGCTGTTTTTT. This chain uses TRBV11-1 with TRBJ2-2, with 10 bases matching TRBD2. The germline CDR1 and CDR2 sequences are SGHAT and FQDESV (reference sequence). V shed 6 bases, J shed 5 bases, and the junction held 3 bases outside the gene matches. The CDR3 length is 14 residues.

This clone appeared once. The rearrangement links TRBV7-6 to TRBJ1-1, with D hard to call. Trimming took off 0 bases at V and 3 bases at J, with 11 bases between the two ends. CDR3 size: 15 residues. Germline CDR1 reads SGHVS; CDR2 reads FNYEAQ. The CDR3 DNA is TGTGCCAGCAGCTTAGCGAACAACGGACACACTGAAGCTTTCTTT. Translated, it gives CASSLANNGHTEAFF.

V is TRBV7-9 and J is TRBJ2-2; D ambiguous. Germline V CDR1 and CDR2: SEHNR, FQNEAQ (reference sequence). This CDR3 region has 11 residues. Between the trimmed V and J ends, which lost 1 base and 10 bases, there was a span of 4 bases. The CDR3 coding sequence is TGTGCCAGCAGCTTAGGAATGGAGCTGTTTTTT. It codes for CASSLGMELFF.

This sequence joins TRBV5-1 and TRBJ2-1; D unclear. Per germline, CDR1 SGHRS and CDR2 YFSETQ. This CDR3 has 11 residues. Trimming pared 7 bases from V and 10 bases from J, leaving 12 bases between. CDR3 in DNA: TGCGCCAGCGCTGACTCCCTAGAGCAGTTCTTC. Translation gives CASADSLEQFF.

V usage is TRBV6-2 or TRBV6-3 and J usage is TRBJ2-7, with TRBD2 matching over 12 bases. The ends lost 2 bases at V and 3 bases at J; junction bases unmatched: 14. The length of the CDR3 is 19 residues. Germline V gives CDR1 MNHEY, CDR2 SVGEGT. CDR3 protein: CASSYDRTSGTEAFYEQYF. The CDR3 DNA is TGTGCCAGCAGTTACGATCGGACTAGCGGGACCGAAGCATTCTACGAGCAGTACTTC.

V usage is TRBV18 and J usage is TRBJ2-7; D gene uncertain. The CDR3 extends over 14 amino acids. The germline V gene encodes CDR1 KGHSH and CDR2 LQKENI. Trimming left V 1 base short and J 4 bases short, with 11 bases between. This CDR3 is CASSPQGLYYEQYF. The CDR3 nucleotides read TGTGCCAGCTCACCACAGGGCTTATATTACGAGCAGTACTTC.

The chain combines TRBV5-8 with TRBJ1-1; 7 bases fit TRBD1. This CDR3 region has 15 residues. V was clipped by 4 bases and J by 0 bases; unmatched bases: 6. The germline gives CDR1 SGHTS, CDR2 YDEGEE. CDR3 protein: CASSPGQRVNTEAFF. In DNA, the CDR3 is TGTGCCAGCAGCCCGGGACAGAGAGTGAACACTGAAGCTTTCTTT.

The chain employs TRBV6-2 or TRBV6-3 and TRBJ2-7; D is ambiguous. The length of the CDR3 is 15 residues. The V end lost 2 bases, the J end lost 1 base, and 12 bases lay between the germline ends. The germline V gene encodes CDR1 MNHEY and CDR2 SVGEGT. The CDR3 DNA sequence: TGTGCCAGCAGTTACGCCAGGTCGGAATCCTACGAGCAGTACTTC. The encoded protein is CASSYARSESYEQYF.

V is TRBV6-6 and J is TRBJ2-1, with 13 bases identical to TRBD2. The V gene's germline CDR1 is MNHNY and CDR2 SVGAGI (reference sequence). The ends lost 8 bases at V and 7 bases at J; junction bases unmatched: 5. This CDR3 is built from 14 residues. CDR3 nucleotides: TGTGCCAGCGGATCGGGACTAGCGGGGAATGAGCAGTTCTTC. Its translation: CASGSGLAGNEQFF.

This clone was seen only a few times. The chain has TRBV19 and TRBJ2-3, with TRBD2 matching over 7 bases. The junction had 23 bases not matched to a gene; V was cut back by 10 bases and J by 4 bases. Per the germline V gene, CDR1 is LNHDA and CDR2 is SQIVND (reference sequence). CDR3 length: 18 amino acids. CDR3 residues: CAKWRNRWEGRLADTQYF. In DNA form, the CDR3 reads TGTGCCAAATGGAGAAATCGGTGGGAGGGCCGGTTGGCAGATACGCAGTATTTT.

The chain uses TRBV7-2 and TRBJ1-1; D may be TRBD1 (5 bases). The CDR3 has 15 residues. Germline V gene data show CDR1 as SGHTA and CDR2 as FQGNSA. Trimming took off 5 bases at V and 0 bases at J, with 13 bases between the two ends. DNA for the CDR3: TGTGCCAGCAGCCCCCGTGTAGGGGTGAACACTGAAGCTTTCTTT. Its translation is CASSPRVGVNTEAFF.

This chain joins TRBV2 and TRBJ1-1; D perhaps matches TRBD1 (5 bases). The CDR3 has 15 amino acids. The V end lost 0 bases, the J end lost 2 bases, and 10 bases lay between the germline ends. Germline CDR1 is SNHLY and CDR2 is FYNNEI. The CDR3 loop is CASSEAHRSNTEAFF. CDR3 nucleotides: TGTGCCAGCAGTGAAGCGCACAGGTCCAACACTGAAGCTTTCTTT.

The gene calls are TRBV6-6 and TRBJ1-2; tentative D call: TRBD1 (6 bases). CDR3 length equals 13 residues. The germline V gene has CDR1 MNHNY and CDR2 SVGAGI (reference sequence). Trimming left V 4 bases short and J 6 bases short, with 12 bases between. DNA of the CDR3: TGTGCCAGCAGTTGGGGGGCGGGTAATGGCTACACCTTC. Residues: CASSWGAGNGYTF.

The chain uses TRBV7-9 and TRBJ2-1; 10 nucleotides align to TRBD1. CDR3 length: 17 residues. CDR1 SEHNR and CDR2 FQNEAQ come from the germline V gene (reference sequence). The trim removed 1 base at V and 6 bases at J, leaving 9 bases unmatched. The DNA of the CDR3 is TGTGCCAGCAGCTTAGGATCCGGGACAGGGGAAGGCAATGAGCAGTTCTTC. It is translated as CASSLGSGTGEGNEQFF.

V gene TRBV19 combines with J gene TRBJ2-7; TRBD1 or TRBD2 may be the D gene (5 bases each). V lost 8 bases to trimming and J lost 0 bases, with 14 bases between them. This CDR3 contains 14 residues. Germline CDR1 is LNHDA and CDR2 is SQIVND (reference sequence). The DNA for the CDR3 is TGTGCCAGTGCAGCGGACATGAGCTCCTACGAGCAGTACTTC. This encodes CASAADMSSYEQYF. The full variable domain, its missing parts supplied by reference TRBV19 and TRBJ2-7, is DGGITQSPKYLFRKEGQNVTLSCEQNLNHDAMYWYRQDPGQGLRLIYYSQIVNDFQKGDIAEGYSVSREKKESFPLTVTSAQKNPTAFYLCASAADMSSYEQYFGPGTRLTVT.

The chain uses TRBV19 and TRBJ1-5, with 8 bases lining up with TRBD1. The CDR3 runs 14 residues. Per the germline V gene, CDR1 is LNHDA and CDR2 is SQIVND (reference sequence). V dropped 6 bases and J dropped 4; count of bases not matched to a gene: 5. DNA for the CDR3: TGTGCCAGTAGCGGACAGGGAGTGAATCAGCCCCAGCATTTT. This gives the protein CASSGQGVNQPQHF.

The V call is TRBV2, the J call TRBJ1-1; 11 nucleotides match TRBD1. The CDR3 is 14 amino acids. V lost 6 bases, J lost 4 bases, and 4 bases stayed unmatched. In germline, CDR1 is SNHLY, CDR2 FYNNEI. The CDR3, as DNA: TGTGCCAGCAGAAGGACAGGGGGCATCACTGAAGCTTTCTTT. As protein: CASRRTGGITEAFF. Complete variable domain (other parts from reference TRBV2 and TRBJ1-1): EPEVTQTPSHQVTQMGQEVILRCVPISNHLYFYWYRQILGQKVEFLVSFYNNEISEKSEIFDDQFSVERPDGSNFTLKIRSTKLEDSAMYFCASRRTGGITEAFFGQGTRLTVV.

This chain uses TRBV5-1 with TRBJ2-7; 9 bases fit TRBD1. The germline V gene encodes CDR1 SGHRS and CDR2 YFSETQ. CDR3 length: 16 residues. The junction had 6 bases not matched to a gene; V was cut back by 0 bases and J by 2 bases. The DNA for the CDR3 is TGCGCCAGCAGCTTGGAGGTTACAGGGGGCACCTACGAGCAGTACTTC. Translated, it gives CASSLEVTGGTYEQYF.

The V call is TRBV28, the J call TRBJ1-1; D gene uncertain. The CDR3 sequence is 14 residues long. CDR1 and CDR2 from the germline V gene are MDHEN and SYDVKM. V was cut by 3 bases and J by 4 bases, with 12 bases left in between. CDR3 bases: TGTGCCAGCAGTTTGTGGGTGTCAGGCACTGAAGCTTTCTTT. Protein sequence: CASSLWVSGTEAFF.

The chain couples TRBV25-1 to TRBJ2-7; D gene uncertain. Deletions cut 2 bases from V and 9 bases from J, with 14 bases between. The V gene's germline CDR1 is MGHDK and CDR2 SYGVNS. The CDR3 contains 13 residues. CDR3 region: CASSERAIGAQYF. The CDR3 DNA reads as TGTGCCAGCAGTGAAAGGGCTATAGGTGCGCAGTACTTC.

This clone was recorded only once. The chain has TRBV7-9 and TRBJ2-7; 8 bases match TRBD1. J was trimmed by 3 bases and V by 5 bases; bases with no gene match: 6. This CDR3 spans 14 amino acids. Germline V gene data show CDR1 as SEHNR and CDR2 as FQNEAQ (reference sequence). This CDR3 reads CASSKQGDGYEQYF. The CDR3 DNA reads as TGTGCCAGCAGCAAACAGGGGGATGGCTACGAGCAGTACTTC.

This chain links TRBV3-1 (or the pseudogene TRBV3-2) with TRBJ2-7; 11 bases line up with TRBD2. The CDR3 loop spans 17 amino acids. Germline CDR1 reads LGHDT; CDR2 reads YNNKEL (reference sequence). V shed 0 bases and J 2 bases; nucleotides not matched to a gene: 6. The CDR3 loop is CASSQDSLAGDPYEQYF. CDR3 coding DNA: TGTGCCAGCAGCCAAGATTCACTAGCGGGAGACCCCTACGAGCAGTACTTC.

The rearrangement uses TRBV11-3 and TRBJ2-2; D is ambiguous. The CDR3 consists of 16 residues. The V gene lost 1 base and the J gene lost 0 bases, with 9 bases spanning the gap. Looked up from germline, CDR1 is SGHNT and CDR2 is YENEEA. The CDR3 is CASSLGPPANTGELFF. For the CDR3, the DNA is TGTGCCAGCAGCTTAGGGCCGCCCGCGAACACCGGGGAGCTGTTTTTT.

The CDR3 region is CASRPVAGAKQYF. The CDR3 DNA reads as TGTGCCAGCAGACCTGTGGCGGGCGCAAAGCAGTACTTC. This sequence joins TRBV28 and TRBJ2-7; possibly TRBD2 for D (5 bases). Germline CDR1 MDHEN, CDR2 SYDVKM. This CDR3 is 13 amino acids long. V gave up 6 bases and J gave up 8 bases, with 17 bases separating them.

This clone has just one count. This chain links TRBV7-2 with TRBJ2-7; D is uncertain. CDR1 is SGHTA and CDR2 is FQGNSA in the germline V gene. V lost 1 base and J lost 3, with 7 bases in between. The CDR3 contains 13 residues. The CDR3 spells CASSLGPDYEQYF. The CDR3 bases are TGTGCCAGCAGCTTAGGGCCAGACTACGAGCAGTACTTC.

Points on this clone: Sequence at one end of the junction differs from germline and may be a read error. J is TRBJ2-7 and V is TRBV4-1; D is possibly TRBD1 (6 bases). Germline V gene lookup returns CDR1 MGHRA and CDR2 YSYEKL. The CDR3 is made up of 10 amino acids. The CDR3 reads CASSQEGHVF. CDR3 nucleotide sequence: TGCGCCAGCAGCCAAGAGGGACACGTATTC.

Points on this clone: The sample holds other DNA sequences that translate to the same CDR3. The chain joins TRBV10-3 to TRBJ2-6; D is ambiguous. CDR3 size: 14 residues. Trimming left V 4 bases short and J 1 base short, with 5 bases between. Per the germline V gene, CDR1 is ENHRY and CDR2 is SYGVKD. The CDR3 protein is CAISGDSGANVLTF. CDR3 coding DNA: TGTGCCATCAGTGGGGATTCTGGGGCCAACGTCCTGACTTTC.

The rearrangement uses TRBV6-2 or TRBV6-3 and TRBJ2-7; 8 bases map to TRBD1. CDR1 and CDR2 from the germline V gene are MNHEY and SVGEGT. This CDR3 region has 16 residues. V gave up 2 bases and J gave up 4 bases; unmatched junction bases: 10. The CDR3 here is CASSYGRQGARYEQYF. The CDR3 DNA reads as TGTGCCAGCAGTTACGGTCGCCAGGGGGCAAGGTACGAGCAGTACTTC.

This clone was detected only once. CDR3 protein: CASSLLQASRTQYF. CDR3 DNA: TGTGCCAGCAGCTTATTGCAGGCGTCCCGGACCCAGTACTTC. The chain combines TRBV7-2 with TRBJ2-5; D remains ambiguous. The germline V and J ends were trimmed by 2 bases and 7 bases, with 14 bases remaining between them. The CDR3 spans 14 residues. The germline gives CDR1 SGHTA, CDR2 FQGNSA.

The rearrangement joins TRBV28 to TRBJ2-2; TRBD2 is a possible D gene (6 bases). Germline V gives CDR1 MDHEN, CDR2 SYDVKM. The germline V and J ends were trimmed by 2 bases and 4 bases, with 11 bases remaining between them. The CDR3 covers 15 residues. As DNA, the CDR3 is TGTGCCAGCAGTTTAAGCGGGCTCCTCACCGGGGAGCTGTTTTTT. Translation gives CASSLSGLLTGELFF.

The chain is built from TRBV5-1 and TRBJ1-4; no clear D gene. Germline CDR1 SGHRS, CDR2 YFSETQ. V lost 2 bases, J lost 7 bases, and 9 bases lay in between. The CDR3 is 13 residues long. The CDR3 loop reads CASSLPDREKLFF. The CDR3 DNA reads as TGCGCCAGCAGCTTACCAGATCGTGAAAAACTGTTTTTT.

The chain couples TRBV5-1 to TRBJ1-5; D gene unclear. The germline gives CDR1 SGHRS, CDR2 YFSETQ. The CDR3 has 15 amino acids. V was pared by 0 bases and J by 2 bases, with 9 bases between. The CDR3 coding sequence is TGCGCCAGCAGCTTGGAAGGGAACCGCAATCAGCCCCAGCATTTT. It specifies CASSLEGNRNQPQHF.